Sequencing of this T cell receptor beta chain was carried out in a study of shared clonotypes between healthy human individuals. General observations from the study: Donor clonotype sharing was expected to depend on sequencing depth.

Concerning this clone: Its cognate antigen is unknown.

Using immunoSEQ multiplex PCR, the repertoire was profiled, and TCRdb retains in-frame clones only, with some absent. This sample has over 2 million clones, with 92% found just once. The ends lost 5 bases at V and 0 bases at J; junction bases unmatched: 8. This CDR3 has 19 amino acids. CDR1 is MGHRA, CDR2 YSYEKL, per germline. The sample taken for sequencing was naive CD4+ T cells from PBMCs. The subset was: CD45RA+ positively selected. The receptor comes from a man aged 18 to 35 in good health. Some clones in this sample may be carry-over from other donors' samples. This chain links TRBV4-1 with TRBJ2-6; TRBD1 matches at 12 bases. The CDR3 DNA reads as TGCGCCAGCAGCGAAAGGGACAGGGGGCAGAGCTCTGGGGCCAACGTCCTGACTTTC. Its protein is CASSERDRGQSSGANVLTF.